By share, the clone carrying this T cell receptor beta chain ranks as medium-sized. A much larger clone is a single base away; this may be a read error. The entry originates in a study of immune characterization of retroperitoneal liposarcoma. TCRdb re-called the PCR reads through MiXCR, storing one row per CDR3 protein. Among approximately 4,700 distinct CDR3 sequences, roughly 35% were seen once, and the ten largest hold 25% to 30%. Trimming took 5 bases from V and 11 from J; bases not matched to a gene: 16. This CDR3 region has 16 residues. Per the germline V gene, CDR1 is MNHNS and CDR2 is SASEGT.

This TCR derives from a male donor with retroperitoneal liposarcoma. The sequencing input was tumor tissue. This chain connects TRBV6-1 to TRBJ2-5; 11 positions match TRBD2. CDR3 protein: CASSRLGTSGHNEQYF. DNA for the CDR3: TGTGCCAGCAGTCGCCTCGGGACTAGCGGCCACAATGAGCAGTACTTC.